The clone carrying this T cell receptor beta chain was seen a handful of times. Its antigen remains unknown. With 60 Vbeta and 13 Jbeta primers, the PCR was carried out. The protocol was immunoSEQ multiplex PCR, while the TCRdb copy is restricted to in-frame clones and leaves out a portion. The sample contains about 280,000 clones, 70% to 90% of which appear only once. The CDR3 is 13 residues long. V lost 3 bases and J lost 3, with 5 bases in between. In germline, CDR1 is MNHEY, CDR2 SMNVEV (reference sequence). The record originates from a study of cytomegalovirus exposure and HLA in healthy donors. The study, taken as a whole, reports: A few CMV-associated chains were confirmed in vitro to be specific for CMV antigens.

Source material: PBMCs. The sequence came from a woman under 30 in good health and CMV-seronegative. The chain has TRBV27 and TRBJ1-4; no firm D call. The CDR3 DNA reads TGTGCCAGCAGTTTCATCCCTAATGAAAAACTGTTTTTT. Translated: CASSFIPNEKLFF.